These 22 T cell receptor beta chains originate from one sample sequenced in a study of T cell responses to AZD1222 COVID-19 vaccine. TCRdb's table, derived via immunoSEQ multiplex PCR, lists solely in-frame clones and lacks some. The sample lists some 150,000 clones, approximately 95% seen once, with approximately 0.9% in the top ten. The sequencing here drew on peripheral blood, taken on day 0 of MenACWY control vaccination. These receptors were taken from an adult in good health.

CDR3 DNA: TGTGCCAGCAGCTCAGGACTAGCAAGCACAGATACGCAGTATTTT. This encodes CASSSGLASTDTQYF. The rearrangement links TRBV11-3 to TRBJ2-3, with 8 positions matching TRBD2. The J segment lost 0 bases and the V segment lost 4 bases, leaving 3 bases of the junction unmatched. The CDR3 totals 15 residues. Per germline, CDR1 SGHNT and CDR2 YENEEA.

The chain combines TRBV19 with TRBJ1-2; no firm D call. The CDR3 loop spans 15 amino acids. Germline V gene data show CDR1 as LNHDA and CDR2 as SQIVND (reference sequence). Between the trimmed V and J ends, which lost 4 bases and 0 bases, there was a span of 12 bases. CDR3 coding DNA: TGTGCCAGTAGTACCCCGGGGTTAGCTAACTATGGCTACACCTTC. This sequence encodes CASSTPGLANYGYTF.

This sequence joins TRBV7-9 and TRBJ1-4; D might be TRBD1 (5 bases). The CDR3 is 14 amino acids. Germline CDR1 SEHNR, CDR2 FQNEAQ (reference sequence). Trimming left V 2 bases short and J 8 bases short, with 12 bases between. The CDR3 bases are TGTGCCAGCAGCTTACATGGGGCAGACGAAAAACTGTTTTTT. Encoded protein: CASSLHGADEKLFF.

The chain recombines TRBV12-3 or TRBV12-4 with TRBJ1-2; D possibly corresponds to TRBD1 (5 bases). This CDR3 spans 11 amino acids. The V gene lost 10 bases and the J gene lost 5 bases, with 11 bases spanning the gap. The CDR3 nucleotides are TGTGCCACCTCGCAGGGTTATGGCTACACCTTC. Encoded protein: CATSQGYGYTF.

The chain employs TRBV18 and TRBJ1-1; TRBD1 is a possible D gene (5 bases). This CDR3 spans 13 amino acids. Trimming removed 3 bases at V and 6 bases at J, with 11 bases between. The germline V gene has CDR1 KGHSH and CDR2 LQKENI. The CDR3 coding sequence is TGTGCCAGCTCACCCGACAGATTCGCTGAAGCTTTCTTT. It encodes CASSPDRFAEAFF.

This rearrangement joins TRBV28 to TRBJ1-6; weak D call: TRBD1 (5 bases). With 4 bases removed from V and 6 bases from J, the gap between germline ends came to 7 bases. Germline lookup yields CDR1 MDHEN and CDR2 SYDVKM. The CDR3 consists of 13 residues. The CDR3 DNA is TGTGCCAGCAGTTCCGGGGGTAATTCACCCCTCCACTTT. It encodes CASSSGGNSPLHF.

The J gene is TRBJ1-6, the V gene TRBV7-3; D may be TRBD1 (5 bases). Germline CDR1 reads SGHTA; CDR2 reads FQGTGA. The CDR3 spans 13 residues. The V end was cut by 5 bases, the J end by 9 bases, with 11 bases between. In DNA form, the CDR3 reads TGTGCCAGCAGCACCAACGGGGGTTCACCCCTCCACTTT. Translating gives CASSTNGGSPLHF.

The rearrangement links TRBV9 to TRBJ2-1; the D is unclear. V was clipped by 3 bases and J by 9 bases, with 16 bases between them. CDR1 and CDR2 from the germline V gene are SGDLS and YYNGEE. This CDR3 contains 14 residues. The chain's CDR3 is CASSARGDPGEQFF. As DNA, the CDR3 is TGTGCCAGCAGCGCCCGAGGTGATCCCGGTGAGCAGTTCTTC. The variable domain in full, with the rest retrieved from reference TRBV9 and TRBJ2-1, is DSGVTQTPKHLITATGQRVTLRCSPRSGDLSVYWYQQSLDQGLQFLIQYYNGEERAKGNILERFSAQQFPDLHSELNLSSLELGDSALYFCASSARGDPGEQFFGPGTRLTVL.

This clone was detected only once. The J gene is TRBJ2-2, the V gene TRBV3-1 (or the pseudogene TRBV3-2); 9 bases line up with TRBD2. V lost 0 bases to trimming and J lost 3 bases; unmatched junction nucleotides: 5. The germline gives CDR1 LGHDT, CDR2 YNNKEL (reference sequence). The CDR3 covers 17 residues. CDR3 region: CASSQDRAGGHTGELFF. CDR3 bases: TGTGCCAGCAGCCAAGATCGGGCGGGGGGGCACACCGGGGAGCTGTTTTTT.

The V gene is TRBV9, the J gene TRBJ1-3; perhaps TRBD1 as D (5 bases). V shed 0 bases and J shed 0 bases, with 10 bases lying between them. The CDR3 sequence is 16 residues long. Germline lookup yields CDR1 SGDLS and CDR2 YYNGEE. The CDR3 spells CASSVATAGSGNTIYF. The CDR3 coding sequence is TGTGCCAGCAGCGTAGCGACAGCAGGCTCTGGAAACACCATATATTTT.

The rearrangement joins TRBV5-8 to TRBJ1-1; no clear D gene. In germline, CDR1 is SGHTS, CDR2 YDEGEE. The CDR3 is made up of 12 amino acids. V lost 0 bases and J lost 7, with 7 bases in between. This CDR3 is CASSLVEVEAFF. Here the CDR3 DNA reads TGTGCCAGCAGCTTGGTCGAGGTTGAAGCTTTCTTT. Combining the CDR3 with reference TRBV5-8 and TRBJ1-1 gives the whole variable domain EAGVTQSPTHLIKTRGQQATLRCSPISGHTSVYWYQQALGLGLQFLLWYDEGEERNRGNFPPRFSGRQFPNYSSELNVNALELEDSALYLCASSLVEVEAFFGQGTRLTVV.

V usage is TRBV27 and J usage is TRBJ2-1, with D perhaps TRBD1 (6 bases). Trimming took off 6 bases at V and 3 bases at J, with 12 bases between the two ends. Germline V gene data show CDR1 as MNHEY and CDR2 as SMNVEV (reference sequence). The length of the CDR3 is 14 residues. Here the CDR3 DNA reads TGTGCCAGCAGACCGGACAGAAACTACAATGAGCAGTTCTTC. It codes for CASRPDRNYNEQFF.

This sequence joins TRBV7-2 and TRBJ1-3; D is perhaps TRBD1 (5 bases). CDR1 SGHTA and CDR2 FQGNSA come from the germline V gene. The CDR3 sequence is 16 residues long. V was trimmed by 0 bases and J by 4 bases, leaving 13 bases between them. CDR3 sequence: CASSLAAGTIGNTIYF. As DNA, the CDR3 is TGTGCCAGCAGCTTAGCAGCAGGGACGATAGGAAACACCATATATTTT. The full variable domain, with the rest looked up from reference TRBV7-2 and TRBJ1-3, is GAGVSQSPSNKVTEKGKDVELRCDPISGHTALYWYRQSLGQGLEFLIYFQGNSAPDKSGLPSDRFSAERTGGSVSTLTIQRTQQEDSAVYLCASSLAAGTIGNTIYFGEGSWLTVV.

The table lists this clone with a count of one. This chain connects TRBV3-1 (or the pseudogene TRBV3-2) to TRBJ1-2; no firm D call. Germline V gives CDR1 LGHDT, CDR2 YNNKEL (reference sequence). Trimming pared 3 bases from V and 4 bases from J, leaving 9 bases between. This CDR3 has 13 residues. CDR3 in DNA: TGTGCCAGCAGCCACGGGTTGTTCTATGGCTACACCTTC. It specifies CASSHGLFYGYTF.

V usage is TRBV19 and J usage is TRBJ2-1, with 8 bases matching TRBD2. The CDR3 extends over 15 amino acids. The germline gives CDR1 LNHDA, CDR2 SQIVND (reference sequence). With V trimmed by 0 bases and J by 9 bases, 7 bases remained unmatched. CDR3: CASSIEGLALREQFF. The CDR3 bases are TGTGCCAGTAGTATAGAAGGACTAGCCCTCCGTGAGCAGTTCTTC.

The chain joins TRBV6-5 to TRBJ1-4; D is unclear. Germline V gene sequence: CDR1 MNHEY, CDR2 SVGAGI. The CDR3 runs 16 residues. Trimming took off 0 bases at V and 7 bases at J, with 15 bases between the two ends. CDR3 residues: CASSYSRHSRSEKLFF. CDR3 in DNA: TGTGCCAGCAGTTACTCGAGACACTCGAGGAGTGAAAAACTGTTTTTT.

The rearrangement joins TRBV27 to TRBJ1-4, with D possibly matching TRBD1 (6 bases). Germline CDR1 reads MNHEY; CDR2 reads SMNVEV (reference sequence). The CDR3 has 14 amino acids. V lost 8 bases and J 3 bases, leaving 13 bases between the germline ends. CDR3 coding DNA: TGTGCCAGCCGAACACAGGGAGCTAATGAAAAACTGTTTTTT. It yields the protein CASRTQGANEKLFF.

The chain couples TRBV4-3 to TRBJ1-2; D is possibly TRBD1 (5 bases). Trimming took off 8 bases at V and 2 bases at J, with 15 bases between the two ends. Germline values: CDR1 LGHNA, CDR2 YSLEER. This CDR3 contains 14 residues. This CDR3 reads CASPQGGINYGYTF. The DNA of the CDR3 is TGCGCCAGCCCCCAGGGTGGGATCAACTATGGCTACACCTTC.

The chain joins TRBV20-1 to TRBJ1-5, with D possibly being TRBD1 (5 bases). The CDR3 sequence is 15 residues long. Germline CDR1 and CDR2: DFQATT and SNEGSKA (reference sequence). V lost 3 bases and J lost 5, with 17 bases in between. In DNA form, the CDR3 reads TGCAGTGCTAGTATCGGGGCAGCCCAAGATCAGCCCCAGCATTTT. Residues: CSASIGAAQDQPQHF.

V gene TRBV11-1 combines with J gene TRBJ1-2; D is ambiguous. CDR3 length: 14 residues. Germline V gene lookup returns CDR1 SGHAT and CDR2 FQDESV (reference sequence). V gave up 1 base and J gave up 4 bases, with 10 bases separating them. The CDR3 protein is CASSLEPRAYGYTF. In DNA, the CDR3 is TGTGCCAGCAGCTTAGAACCCCGGGCCTATGGCTACACCTTC.

The count of this clone is one. The CDR3 region is CASSVGGANTEAFF. As DNA, the CDR3 is TGTGCCAGCAGTGTTGGAGGGGCGAACACTGAAGCTTTCTTT. The chain is built from TRBV2 and TRBJ1-1, with D maybe TRBD1 (5 bases). With 4 bases removed from V and 1 base from J, the gap between germline ends came to 10 bases. The CDR3 covers 14 residues. Germline V gene sequence: CDR1 SNHLY, CDR2 FYNNEI. Based on the CDR3 plus reference TRBV2 and TRBJ1-1, the full variable domain is EPEVTQTPSHQVTQMGQEVILRCVPISNHLYFYWYRQILGQKVEFLVSFYNNEISEKSEIFDDQFSVERPDGSNFTLKIRSTKLEDSAMYFCASSVGGANTEAFFGQGTRLTVV.

This clone was counted once. The V and J genes are TRBV20-1 and TRBJ1-4, with D unclear. Germline V CDR1 and CDR2: DFQATT, SNEGSKA (reference sequence). Between the trimmed V and J ends, which lost 3 bases and 13 bases, there was a span of 24 bases. This CDR3 spans 15 amino acids. The CDR3 here is CSASPFQLGPIRLFF. The CDR3 DNA follows: TGCAGTGCTAGTCCCTTCCAGCTGGGCCCTATTAGACTGTTTTTT.